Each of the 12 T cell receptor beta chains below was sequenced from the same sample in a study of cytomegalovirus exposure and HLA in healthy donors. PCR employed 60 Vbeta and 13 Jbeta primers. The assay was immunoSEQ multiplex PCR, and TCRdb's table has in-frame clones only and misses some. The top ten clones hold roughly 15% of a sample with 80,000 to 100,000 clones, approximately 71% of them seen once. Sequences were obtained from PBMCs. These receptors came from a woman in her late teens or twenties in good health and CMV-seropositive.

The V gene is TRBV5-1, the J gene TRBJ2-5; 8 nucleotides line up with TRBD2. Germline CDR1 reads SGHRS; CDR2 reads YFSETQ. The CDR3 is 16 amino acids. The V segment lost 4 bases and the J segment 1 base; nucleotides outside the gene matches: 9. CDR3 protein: CASSREGAGAQETQYF. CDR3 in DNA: TGCGCCAGCAGCCGCGAGGGAGCGGGGGCCCAAGAGACCCAGTACTTC. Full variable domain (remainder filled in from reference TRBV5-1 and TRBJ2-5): KAGVTQTPRYLIKTRGQQVTLSCSPISGHRSVSWYQQTPGQGLQFLFEYFSETQRNKGNFPGRFSGRQFSNSRSEMNVSTLELGDSALYLCASSREGAGAQETQYFGPGTRLLVL.

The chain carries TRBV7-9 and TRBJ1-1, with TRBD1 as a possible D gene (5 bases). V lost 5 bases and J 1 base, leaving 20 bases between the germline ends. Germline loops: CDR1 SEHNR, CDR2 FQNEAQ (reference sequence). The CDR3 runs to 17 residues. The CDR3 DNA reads TGTGCCAGCAGCCATAACCGGCGGGGCTCCGAGAACACTGAAGCTTTCTTT. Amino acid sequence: CASSHNRRGSENTEAFF.

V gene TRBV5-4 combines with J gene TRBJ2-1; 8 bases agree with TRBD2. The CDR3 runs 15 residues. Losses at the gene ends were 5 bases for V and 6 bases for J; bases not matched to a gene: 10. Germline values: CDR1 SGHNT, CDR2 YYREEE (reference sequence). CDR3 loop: CASSFLFGLANEQFF. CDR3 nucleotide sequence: TGTGCCAGCAGTTTTTTGTTTGGACTAGCCAATGAGCAGTTCTTC.

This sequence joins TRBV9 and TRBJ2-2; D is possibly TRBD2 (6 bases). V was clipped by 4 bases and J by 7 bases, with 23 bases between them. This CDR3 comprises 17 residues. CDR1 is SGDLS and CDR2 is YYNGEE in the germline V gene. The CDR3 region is CASSPHGRGGQGGELFF. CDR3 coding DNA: TGTGCCAGCAGCCCTCACGGACGGGGAGGCCAGGGCGGGGAGCTGTTTTTT.

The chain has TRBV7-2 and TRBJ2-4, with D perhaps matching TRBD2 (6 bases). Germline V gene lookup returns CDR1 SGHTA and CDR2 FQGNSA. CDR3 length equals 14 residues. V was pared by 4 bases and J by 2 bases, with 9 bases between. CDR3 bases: TGTGCCAGCAGCTATGGGGGGACCAAAAACATTCAGTACTTC. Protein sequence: CASSYGGTKNIQYF.

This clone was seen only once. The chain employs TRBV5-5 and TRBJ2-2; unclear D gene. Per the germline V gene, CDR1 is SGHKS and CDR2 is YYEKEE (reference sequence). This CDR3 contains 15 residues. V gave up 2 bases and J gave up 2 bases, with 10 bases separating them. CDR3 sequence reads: CASSFVASNTGELFF. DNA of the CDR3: TGTGCCAGCAGCTTCGTGGCTTCTAACACCGGGGAGCTGTTTTTT.

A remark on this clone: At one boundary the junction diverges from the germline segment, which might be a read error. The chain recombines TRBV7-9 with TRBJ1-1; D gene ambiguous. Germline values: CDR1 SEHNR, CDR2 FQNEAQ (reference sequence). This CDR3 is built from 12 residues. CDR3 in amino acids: CSSSLTRGRAFF. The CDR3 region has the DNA TGTTCCAGCAGCTTAACTCGAGGGAGGGCTTTCTTT. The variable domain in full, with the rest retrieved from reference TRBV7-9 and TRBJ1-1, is DTGVSQNPRHKITKRGQNVTFRCDPISEHNRLYWYRQTLGQGPEFLTYFQNEAQLEKSRLLSDRFSAERPKGSFSTLEIQRTEQGDSAMYLCSSSLTRGRAFFGQGTRLTVV.

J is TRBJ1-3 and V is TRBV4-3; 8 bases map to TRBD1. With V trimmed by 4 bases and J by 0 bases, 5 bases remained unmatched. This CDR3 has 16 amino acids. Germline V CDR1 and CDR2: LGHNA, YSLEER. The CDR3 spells CASSPGTGYSGNTIYF. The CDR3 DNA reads TGCGCCAGCAGCCCTGGGACAGGATACTCTGGAAACACCATATATTTT.

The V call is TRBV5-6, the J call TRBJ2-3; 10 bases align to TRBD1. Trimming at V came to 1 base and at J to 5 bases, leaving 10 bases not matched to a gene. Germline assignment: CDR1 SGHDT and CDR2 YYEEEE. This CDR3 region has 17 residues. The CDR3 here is CASSLIRDRGGKDTQYF. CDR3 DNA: TGTGCCAGCAGCTTGATCCGGGACAGGGGTGGAAAAGATACGCAGTATTTT.

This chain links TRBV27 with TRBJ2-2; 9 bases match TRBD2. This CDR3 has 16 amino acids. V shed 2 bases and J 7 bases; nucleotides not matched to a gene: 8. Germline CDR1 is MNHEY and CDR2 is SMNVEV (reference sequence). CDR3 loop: CASSLAGGPVNGELFF. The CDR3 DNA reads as TGTGCCAGCAGTTTAGCGGGGGGGCCGGTAAACGGGGAGCTGTTTTTT.

DNA of the CDR3: TGTGCCAGCAGCTTAGCTTCCGCGGGGAGGGGAGAGACCCAGTACTTC. Encoded protein: CASSLASAGRGETQYF. V and J are TRBV11-2 and TRBJ2-5; 7 bases match TRBD2. CDR1 is SGHAT, CDR2 FQNNGV, per germline. The CDR3 sequence is 16 residues long. The ends lost 1 base at V and 4 bases at J; junction bases unmatched: 9.

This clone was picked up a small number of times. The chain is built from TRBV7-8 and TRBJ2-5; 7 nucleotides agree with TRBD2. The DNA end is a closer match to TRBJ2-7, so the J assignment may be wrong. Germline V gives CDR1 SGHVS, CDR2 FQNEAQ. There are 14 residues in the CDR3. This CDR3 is CASSLTGGSYEQYF. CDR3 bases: TGTGCCAGCAGCCTGACGGGGGGTTCCTACGAGCAGTACTTC.